The entry that follows covers one T cell receptor (beta chain) sequence. TCRdb keeps only in-frame clones here, not all; method: immunoSEQ multiplex PCR. The sample comprises about 69,000 clones, 85% to 95% of which are singletons, and roughly 2.1% rests with the top ten. This entry is derived from a study of T cell changes during pregnancy in multiple sclerosis. Deletions cut 8 bases from V and 6 bases from J, with 13 bases between. The CDR3 runs 12 residues. The germline V gene encodes CDR1 MNHNS and CDR2 SASEGT. The chain joins TRBV6-1 to TRBJ2-5, with D possibly matching TRBD2 (6 bases). The origin of this receptor is a female donor in good health, enrolled as a control in a pregnancy study. Material: peripheral blood, obtained in the third trimester of pregnancy. CDR3 sequence reads: CASGEELKTQYF. The CDR3 DNA is TGTGCCAGCGGGGAGGAATTAAAGACCCAGTACTTC.